The 32 T cell receptor beta chains below all came from one sample that was sequenced in a study of technical replicates of blood from a handful of donors. The method was immunoSEQ multiplex PCR; TCRdb's version includes in-frame clones alone and lacks a portion of them. The table has about 78,000 clones, roughly 93% seen once; the top ten hold about 0.41%. Sequenced material: T cells isolated from PBMCs. These receptor sequences come from a human donor in good health.

J is TRBJ1-3 and V is TRBV10-1; no definite D call. Deletions cut 2 bases from V and 1 base from J, with 6 bases between. Germline CDR1 reads WNHNN; CDR2 reads SYGVQD (reference sequence). The CDR3 has 14 residues. The CDR3 here is CASSELQSGNTIYF. CDR3 nucleotide sequence: TGCGCCAGCAGTGAGCTTCAGTCTGGAAACACCATATATTTT.

The chain combines TRBV28 with TRBJ1-5; no reliable D call. V gave up 1 base and J gave up 0 bases, with 16 bases separating them. The CDR3 totals 18 residues. Germline-derived CDR1 and CDR2 are MDHEN and SYDVKM. The CDR3: CASSLLRSGRPSNQPQHF. CDR3 DNA: TGTGCCAGCAGTTTATTAAGGTCGGGTCGACCTAGCAATCAGCCCCAGCATTTT.

A single count supports this clone. The rearrangement uses TRBV29-1 and TRBJ2-1, with D tentatively TRBD1 (6 bases). Deletions cut 6 bases from V and 7 bases from J, with 19 bases between. Germline V CDR1 and CDR2: SQVTM, ANQGSEA. The CDR3 covers 14 residues. The CDR3 reads CSVIDPLQGNEQFF. The CDR3, as DNA: TGCAGCGTCATCGACCCGTTACAGGGAAATGAGCAGTTCTTC.

The V and J genes are TRBV14 and TRBJ1-1; no clear D gene. In germline, CDR1 is SGHDN, CDR2 FVKESK. Trimming shortened V by 0 bases and J by 0 bases, and 11 bases separated the two germline ends. This CDR3 contains 16 residues. The CDR3 region is CASSQDRRLLNTEAFF. In DNA form, the CDR3 reads TGTGCCAGCAGCCAAGATAGGAGGCTCCTGAACACTGAAGCTTTCTTT.

V is TRBV6-6 and J is TRBJ2-2, with a possible D match to TRBD2 (5 bases). In germline, CDR1 is MNHNY, CDR2 SVGAGI (reference sequence). The germline V and J ends were trimmed by 5 bases and 6 bases, with 7 bases remaining between them. This CDR3 region has 12 residues. CDR3 sequence: CASSGGPGELFF. DNA of the CDR3: TGTGCCAGCAGTGGAGGACCCGGGGAGCTGTTTTTT.

This clone occurred once. The CDR3 DNA reads as TGTGCCAGCAGTTACCCCCAGGAGGGCTACGAGCAGTACTTC. This codes for CASSYPQEGYEQYF. The chain carries TRBV6-6 and TRBJ2-7; maybe TRBD2 (6 bases). The V and J ends lost 2 bases and 3 bases respectively, with 11 bases between them. Germline V gene lookup returns CDR1 MNHNY and CDR2 SVGAGI (reference sequence). The CDR3 has 14 amino acids.

This clone was seen only a few times. V is TRBV7-2 and J is TRBJ1-5; D not resolved. Looked up from germline, CDR1 is SGHTA and CDR2 is FQGNSA. Trimming removed 6 bases from V and 6 bases from J, with 9 bases in between. The CDR3 is 12 amino acids. The CDR3 protein is CASSTVGQPQHF. CDR3 bases: TGTGCCAGCAGTACAGTGGGTCAGCCCCAGCATTTT.

The V gene is TRBV5-1, the J gene TRBJ2-2; a possible D gene is TRBD2 (6 bases). This CDR3 is 15 amino acids long. V was pared by 4 bases and J by 4 bases, with 14 bases between. Germline CDR1 and CDR2: SGHRS and YFSETQ. In DNA, the CDR3 is TGCGCCAGCAGCGCATCGGGACTGAGCACCGGGGAGCTGTTTTTT. It is translated as CASSASGLSTGELFF.

The CDR3 DNA follows: TGTGCCAGCAGCTTAACCGGGAGGGGGACCGGGGAGCTGTTTTTT. Translation gives CASSLTGRGTGELFF. The chain combines TRBV11-2 with TRBJ2-2; 8 bases match TRBD2. V dropped 2 bases and J dropped 5; count of bases not matched to a gene: 4. The CDR3 runs 15 residues. CDR1 SGHAT and CDR2 FQNNGV come from the germline V gene.

This sequence joins TRBV14 and TRBJ1-2; 9 nucleotides agree with TRBD1. Germline assignment: CDR1 SGHDN and CDR2 FVKESK. The V segment lost 5 bases and the J segment 5 bases; nucleotides outside the gene matches: 9. The length of the CDR3 is 15 residues. CDR3 loop: CASSSGTGRLYGYTF. CDR3 in DNA: TGTGCCAGCAGCTCCGGGACAGGGAGGCTATATGGCTACACCTTC.

V gene TRBV13 combines with J gene TRBJ2-7; D unclear. The germline V and J ends were trimmed by 5 bases and 9 bases, with 17 bases remaining between them. This CDR3 region has 13 residues. The germline V gene encodes CDR1 PRHDT and CDR2 FYEKMQ (reference sequence). CDR3 loop: CASSPGTSPLQYF. CDR3 nucleotides: TGTGCCAGCAGCCCCGGTACGTCCCCGTTGCAGTACTTC.

The chain employs TRBV6-5 and TRBJ1-1, with D unresolved. V was shortened by 4 bases and J by 4 bases, with 4 bases between the two germline ends. This CDR3 has 11 amino acids. Germline V CDR1 and CDR2: MNHEY, SVGAGI. The CDR3 spells CASSFSTEAFF. The CDR3 nucleotides are TGTGCCAGCAGTTTTAGCACTGAAGCTTTCTTT.

The J gene is TRBJ1-5, the V gene TRBV25-1; 9 nucleotides match TRBD1. Unmatched junction bases numbered 11, after V lost 2 bases and J lost 9 bases. The germline V gene encodes CDR1 MGHDK and CDR2 SYGVNS. The CDR3 is made up of 16 amino acids. The DNA for the CDR3 is TGTGCCAGCAGTGAAGGGAGGACAGGGGCAGGTCGGCCCCAGCATTTT. The encoded protein is CASSEGRTGAGRPQHF.

The chain couples TRBV19 to TRBJ2-5; 9 nucleotides match TRBD1. CDR3 length equals 14 residues. The V gene end was trimmed by 3 bases and the J gene end by 3 bases; junction bases not matched to a gene: 2. Germline CDR1 and CDR2: LNHDA and SQIVND (reference sequence). CDR3 protein: CASSIWDREETQYF. The CDR3 DNA follows: TGTGCCAGTAGTATCTGGGACAGGGAAGAGACCCAGTACTTC.

The rearrangement links TRBV10-3 to TRBJ1-3; no clear D. The germline V gene has CDR1 ENHRY and CDR2 SYGVKD. V lost 6 bases and J lost 0, with 9 bases in between. This CDR3 region has 14 residues. This CDR3 is CAISLSPSGNTIYF. The CDR3 region has the DNA TGTGCCATCAGCCTTAGCCCCTCTGGAAACACCATATATTTT.

The table lists this clone with a count of one. V gene TRBV6-5 combines with J gene TRBJ2-1, with 12 bases matching TRBD2. CDR1 is MNHEY and CDR2 is SVGAGI in the germline V gene. The CDR3 is 15 residues long. With 5 bases clipped from V and 3 bases from J, the junction kept 2 bases outside the gene matches. The DNA of the CDR3 is TGTGCCAGCAGTAGGACTAGCGGGATCTACAATGAGCAGTTCTTC. Protein: CASSRTSGIYNEQFF.

The chain has TRBV19 and TRBJ2-6, with 10 positions matching TRBD1. Unmatched junction bases numbered 4, after V lost 7 bases and J lost 1 base. There are 16 residues in the CDR3. From germline, CDR1 is LNHDA and CDR2 SQIVND (reference sequence). This chain's CDR3 is CASTRQGASGANVLTF. CDR3 nucleotide sequence: TGTGCCAGTACCCGACAGGGGGCATCTGGGGCCAACGTCCTGACTTTC.

This chain connects TRBV5-1 to TRBJ2-1, with 12 bases matching TRBD2. The V segment lost 3 bases and the J segment 9 bases; nucleotides outside the gene matches: 13. The CDR3 totals 17 residues. CDR1 is SGHRS, CDR2 YFSETQ, per germline. The CDR3 DNA is TGCGCCAGCAGCTCTCTCCGGACTAGCGGGGTCCTTAGTGAGCAGTTCTTC. Encoded protein: CASSSLRTSGVLSEQFF.

The chain joins TRBV28 to TRBJ1-2, with a weak D call TRBD1 (6 bases). V lost 5 bases and J lost 4, with 14 bases in between. The germline gives CDR1 MDHEN, CDR2 SYDVKM. The CDR3 spans 14 residues. CDR3 in DNA: TGTGCCAGCAGTATTGGGACACCCTCCTATGGCTACACCTTC. As protein: CASSIGTPSYGYTF.

CDR3 DNA: TGTGCCAGCAGCGTTGGGGTTGCGGGCGACTCTGGAAACACCATATATTTT. Translated: CASSVGVAGDSGNTIYF. The V and J genes are TRBV5-8 and TRBJ1-3; D is undetermined. Trimming left V 4 bases short and J 0 bases short, with 17 bases between. The CDR3 length is 17 residues. Germline CDR1 reads SGHTS; CDR2 reads YDEGEE.

The chain carries TRBV2 and TRBJ2-1; 7 bases align to TRBD1. With V trimmed by 3 bases and J by 5 bases, 4 bases remained unmatched. This CDR3 comprises 14 residues. Germline loops: CDR1 SNHLY, CDR2 FYNNEI. Here the CDR3 reads CASSDRGRDNEQFF. The CDR3 DNA follows: TGTGCCAGCAGTGACAGGGGGAGAGACAATGAGCAGTTCTTC.

The chain recombines TRBV6-4 with TRBJ1-5, with D unclear. V lost 2 bases to trimming and J lost 6 bases, with 8 bases between them. The V gene's germline CDR1 is MRHNA and CDR2 SNTAGT. This CDR3 contains 13 residues. The chain's CDR3 is CASSDEEGQPQHF. CDR3 bases: TGTGCCAGCAGTGACGAGGAGGGTCAGCCCCAGCATTTT.

This clone occurred once. The chain carries TRBV11-1 and TRBJ1-2; 9 positions match TRBD1. From germline, CDR1 is SGHAT and CDR2 FQDESV (reference sequence). There are 14 residues in the CDR3. After removal of 4 bases from V and 7 bases from J, the junction contained 7 bases not matched to a gene. CDR3 sequence: CASSSGTGLGGYTF. The CDR3 nucleotides are TGTGCCAGCAGCTCCGGGACAGGGCTCGGTGGCTACACCTTC.

The V and J genes are TRBV2 and TRBJ1-1, with D uncertain. The CDR3 has 12 amino acids. Trimming removed 4 bases from V and 6 bases from J, with 9 bases in between. CDR1 and CDR2 from the germline V gene are SNHLY and FYNNEI. The CDR3 loop reads CASSGGFAEAFF. The CDR3 DNA reads as TGTGCCAGCAGTGGAGGGTTCGCTGAAGCTTTCTTT.

The chain couples TRBV30 to TRBJ2-2; TRBD2 agrees at 7 bases. Looked up from germline, CDR1 is GTSNPN and CDR2 is SVGIG (reference sequence). This CDR3 region has 15 residues. The trim removed 2 bases at V and 2 bases at J, leaving 5 bases unmatched. CDR3 protein: CAWSSGLGNTGELFF. For the CDR3, the DNA is TGTGCCTGGAGTTCCGGACTAGGAAACACCGGGGAGCTGTTTTTT. The entire variable domain, with the rest obtained from reference TRBV30 and TRBJ2-2, is as follows: SQTIHQWPATLVQPVGSPLSLECTVEGTSNPNLYWYRQAAGRGLQLLFYSVGIGQISSEVPQNLSASRPQDRQFILSSKKLLLSDSGFYLCAWSSGLGNTGELFFGEGSRLTVL.

This chain joins TRBV20-1 and TRBJ2-7; D remains unclear. The CDR3 length is 11 residues. The germline V and J ends were trimmed by 3 bases and 7 bases, with 10 bases remaining between them. Germline loops: CDR1 DFQATT, CDR2 SNEGSKA (reference sequence). The CDR3 here is CSASRVKEQYF. CDR3 DNA: TGCAGTGCTAGCCGGGTAAAGGAGCAGTACTTC.

V is TRBV7-7 and J is TRBJ2-1; tentatively, D is TRBD1 (5 bases). Germline assignment: CDR1 SSHAT and CDR2 FNYEAQ (reference sequence). Trimming stripped 5 bases from V and 9 bases from J, with 17 bases between. CDR3 length: 14 residues. The CDR3 loop reads CASSPWGQGSEQFF. Written as DNA, the CDR3 is TGTGCCAGCAGCCCATGGGGCCAGGGCAGTGAGCAGTTCTTC.

By sample fraction, this clone is medium-sized. The J gene is TRBJ1-1, the V gene TRBV5-1; D possibly corresponds to TRBD1 (6 bases). Germline values: CDR1 SGHRS, CDR2 YFSETQ. The CDR3 loop spans 15 amino acids. V lost 4 bases and J lost 1, with 14 bases in between. Here the CDR3 reads CASSPRTDRNTEAFF. The CDR3 coding sequence is TGCGCCAGCAGCCCAAGGACAGACCGGAACACTGAAGCTTTCTTT.

The CDR3 reads CASSGTAIYNEQFF. The CDR3 DNA follows: TGTGCCAGCTCCGGGACAGCGATATACAATGAGCAGTTCTTC. The chain employs TRBV18 and TRBJ2-1; 7 bases agree with TRBD1. The CDR3 runs 14 residues. After removal of 6 bases from V and 4 bases from J, the junction contained 6 bases not matched to a gene. Germline V lookup: CDR1 KGHSH, CDR2 LQKENI.

The CDR3 bases are TGTGCCAGCAGCTTGGGGACAGGGGGCTACGAGCAGTACTTC. The encoded protein is CASSLGTGGYEQYF. The chain joins TRBV11-2 to TRBJ2-7; 11 bases map to TRBD1. Germline values: CDR1 SGHAT, CDR2 FQNNGV. The trim removed 3 bases at V and 3 bases at J, leaving 1 base unmatched. The CDR3 covers 14 residues.

The rearrangement joins TRBV7-6 to TRBJ1-1; 7 bases map to TRBD1. The CDR3 sequence is 15 residues long. Germline CDR1 and CDR2: SGHVS and FNYEAQ. The trim removed 5 bases at V and 3 bases at J, leaving 9 bases unmatched. The CDR3 sequence is CASSTWDSVDTEAFF. The CDR3 bases are TGTGCCAGCAGCACGTGGGACAGCGTAGACACTGAAGCTTTCTTT. The full variable domain, in which reference TRBV7-6 and TRBJ1-1 provide the parts outside the CDR3, is GAGVSQSPRYKVTKRGQDVALRCDPISGHVSLYWYRQALGQGPEFLTYFNYEAQQDKSGLPNDRFSAERPEGSISTLTIQRTEQRDSAMYRCASSTWDSVDTEAFFGQGTRLTVV.

This sequence joins TRBV4-3 and TRBJ2-5; D possibly corresponds to TRBD2 (5 bases). The length of the CDR3 is 17 residues. V gave up 0 bases and J gave up 1 base, with 15 bases separating them. Germline V gene lookup returns CDR1 LGHNA and CDR2 YSLEER. CDR3 sequence: CASSQEDPRTLQETQYF. CDR3 nucleotides: TGCGCCAGCAGCCAAGAAGACCCACGGACTCTCCAAGAGACCCAGTACTTC.